Sequencing of this TCR beta chain was carried out in a study of cytomegalovirus exposure and HLA in healthy donors. The PCR made use of 60 Vbeta and 13 Jbeta primers. The table came from immunoSEQ multiplex PCR; TCRdb's copy has only in-frame clones and leaves some out. The sample yields about 35,000 clones, 75% to 85% seen once. The receptor's source is a male donor in good health and CMV-seronegative. The source material was PBMCs.

This CDR3 reads CSASPGLAAYF. The CDR3, as DNA: TGCAGTGCTTCTCCGGGACTAGCGGCGTACTTC. The genes are TRBV20-1 and TRBJ2-7; 11 bases line up with TRBD2. Unmatched junction bases numbered 6, after V lost 5 bases and J lost 12 bases. The CDR3 sequence is 11 residues long. Looked up from germline, CDR1 is DFQATT and CDR2 is SNEGSKA (reference sequence).